This T cell receptor beta chain was found in a study of shared clonotypes between healthy human individuals. Study conclusions and caveats: Clonotype sharing among donors was thought likely to change with sequencing depth.

This clone is a singleton in its sample. Its target is unknown. In the naive CD8 group, cells lacked CD45RO and were positively selected for CCR7, so terminally differentiated effector memory CD45RA+ cells were left out. Donation came from healthy HIV-negative adults that had no recent acute infections or vaccinations. Donors were Caucasian adults residing in Nashville, Tennessee, USA. Germline CDR1 is MGHRA and CDR2 is YSYEKL. Trimming left V 3 bases short and J 2 bases short, with 11 bases between. The CDR3 consists of 14 residues. Original methodology: Filtering differed because ImmunoSEQ produced junction-only sequences that carried no quality scores. Sequenced by immunoSEQ multiplex PCR; TCRdb stores in-frame clones only, minus some. Clone size and V and J calls were adopted from that table, with D and trimming inferred from the DNA. The sample shows 600,000 or so clones, around 96% of them seen only once.

V is TRBV4-1 and J is TRBJ2-7, with D perhaps TRBD1 (6 bases). Sequenced material: naive CD8+ T cells sorted from blood. The TCR originated in a woman aged 30 to 39 in good health. The CDR3, as DNA: TGCGCCAGCAGCCAGGCAGGGGAAACCTACGAGCAGTACTTC. Translation gives CASSQAGETYEQYF.